This is a list of T cell receptor beta chains from one sample in a study of CD8+CD57+ T cells in acquired aplastic anemia. TCRdb passed the reads through MiXCR, listing each CDR3 protein once. The sample holds hundreds of thousands of distinct CDR3 sequences, around a third seen once. Sequences were obtained from sorted CD4+, CD8+, or CD8+CD57+ T cells (not recorded which) from PBMCs. Receptors originate from a human donor with aplastic anemia. The CDR3 runs from the conserved cysteine through the conserved F or W. Each record gives: D gene, V gene, J gene, CDR3 protein. The D gene is left open where the match is weak.

d_call: .
v_call: TRBV10-3
j_call: TRBJ2-7
cdr3_aa: CAVSGTEVGEQYF

d_call: .
v_call: TRBV7-9
j_call: TRBJ2-1
cdr3_aa: CASSLDVTEQFF

d_call: .
v_call: TRBV7-2
j_call: TRBJ1-6
cdr3_aa: CASSSQGIGNSPLHF

d_call: .
v_call: TRBV25-1
j_call: TRBJ2-6
cdr3_aa: CASSARRWQGSSGANVLTF

d_call: TRBD2
v_call: TRBV10-3
j_call: TRBJ2-3
cdr3_aa: CAISGGLAGGDDTQYF

d_call: TRBD2
v_call: TRBV7-2
j_call: TRBJ2-5
cdr3_aa: CASSSSGTDGFRTQYF

d_call: TRBD1
v_call: TRBV19
j_call: TRBJ2-2
cdr3_aa: CASSRTGPTGELFF

d_call: .
v_call: TRBV7-6
j_call: TRBJ2-7
cdr3_aa: CASSPTSSYEQYF

d_call: TRBD2
v_call: TRBV9
j_call: TRBJ2-3
cdr3_aa: CASSVGLADTDTQYF

d_call: .
v_call: TRBV7-3
j_call: TRBJ1-1
cdr3_aa: CASSLPGVSTEAFF

d_call: .
v_call: TRBV5-1
j_call: TRBJ2-5
cdr3_aa: CASSLDSKQETQYF

d_call: .
v_call: TRBV5-1
j_call: TRBJ1-2
cdr3_aa: CASSLTRTPNYGYTF

d_call: .
v_call: TRBV20-1
j_call: TRBJ2-5
cdr3_aa: CSARGYDAGETQYF

d_call: TRBD2
v_call: TRBV10-2
j_call: TRBJ2-3
cdr3_aa: CASSQPPGLALNTQYF

d_call: .
v_call: TRBV28
j_call: TRBJ2-7
cdr3_aa: CASIPGRRSYEQYF

d_call: TRBD2
v_call: TRBV6-1
j_call: TRBJ2-7
cdr3_aa: CASSRSGGYEQYF

d_call: .
v_call: TRBV5-1
j_call: TRBJ1-1
cdr3_aa: CASRWTRDTEAFF

d_call: .
v_call: TRBV9
j_call: TRBJ1-6
cdr3_aa: CASSVAVDNSPLHF

d_call: TRBD2
v_call: TRBV24-1
j_call: TRBJ2-5
cdr3_aa: CATSEKTSGPQETQYF

d_call: .
v_call: TRBV7-9
j_call: TRBJ1-2
cdr3_aa: CASSLVTGRTGYTF

d_call: .
v_call: TRBV7-3
j_call: TRBJ1-5
cdr3_aa: CASSSQRDQPQHF

d_call: .
v_call: TRBV7-9
j_call: TRBJ1-5
cdr3_aa: CASSLEGPWGINNQPQHF

d_call: TRBD2
v_call: TRBV20-1
j_call: TRBJ2-5
cdr3_aa: CSARRPSGSLETQYF

d_call: .
v_call: TRBV6-1
j_call: TRBJ1-1
cdr3_aa: CASSSPGGAEAFF

d_call: TRBD1
v_call: TRBV20-1
j_call: TRBJ2-7
cdr3_aa: CSAKEGQGSLNYEQYF

d_call: .
v_call: TRBV6-5
j_call: TRBJ1-5
cdr3_aa: CASSSHNSNQPQHF

d_call: .
v_call: TRBV2
j_call: TRBJ2-7
cdr3_aa: CASSLDQGPTYEQYF

d_call: .
v_call: TRBV3-1
j_call: TRBJ2-3
cdr3_aa: CASSREASTDTQYF

d_call: TRBD1
v_call: TRBV5-1
j_call: TRBJ1-6
cdr3_aa: CASSSTGTYNSPLHF

d_call: TRBD1
v_call: TRBV19
j_call: TRBJ1-1
cdr3_aa: CASSKRQGSSEAFF

d_call: .
v_call: TRBV9
j_call: TRBJ2-1
cdr3_aa: CASSTAIYNEQFF